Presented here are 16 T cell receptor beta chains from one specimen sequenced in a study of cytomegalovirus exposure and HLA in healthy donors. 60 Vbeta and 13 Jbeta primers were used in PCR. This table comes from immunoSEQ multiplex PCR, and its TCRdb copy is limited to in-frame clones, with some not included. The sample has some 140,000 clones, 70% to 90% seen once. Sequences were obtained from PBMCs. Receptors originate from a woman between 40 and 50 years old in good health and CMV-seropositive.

CDR3 protein: CASSLDYRQGYEQYF. The DNA for the CDR3 is TGCGCCAGCAGCTTGGATTATCGACAGGGGTACGAGCAGTACTTC. V usage is TRBV5-1 and J usage is TRBJ2-7; 8 bases line up with TRBD1. V was clipped by 0 bases and J by 4 bases; unmatched bases: 6. The V gene's germline CDR1 is SGHRS and CDR2 YFSETQ. The CDR3 consists of 15 residues.

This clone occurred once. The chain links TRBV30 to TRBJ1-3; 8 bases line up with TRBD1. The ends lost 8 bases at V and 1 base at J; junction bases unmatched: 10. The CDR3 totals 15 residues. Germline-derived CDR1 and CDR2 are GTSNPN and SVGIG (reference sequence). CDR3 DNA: TGTGCCGGAGGACAGGGACGATCTTCTGGAAACACCATATATTTT. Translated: CAGGQGRSSGNTIYF.

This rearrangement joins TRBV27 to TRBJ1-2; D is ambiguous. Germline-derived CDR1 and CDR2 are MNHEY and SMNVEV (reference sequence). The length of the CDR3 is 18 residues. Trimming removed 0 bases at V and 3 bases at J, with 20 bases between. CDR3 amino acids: CASSLSRRGGVSHYGYTF. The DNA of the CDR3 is TGTGCCAGCAGTTTATCTAGGCGAGGCGGGGTCAGCCACTATGGCTACACCTTC.

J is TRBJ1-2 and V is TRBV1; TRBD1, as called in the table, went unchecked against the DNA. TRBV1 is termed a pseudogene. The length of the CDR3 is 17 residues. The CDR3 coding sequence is TGCACCAGCAGCCAAGTGTCCAGGGGCCCCTTCGAGGATGGCTACACCTTC. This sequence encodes CTSSQVSRGPFEDGYTF.

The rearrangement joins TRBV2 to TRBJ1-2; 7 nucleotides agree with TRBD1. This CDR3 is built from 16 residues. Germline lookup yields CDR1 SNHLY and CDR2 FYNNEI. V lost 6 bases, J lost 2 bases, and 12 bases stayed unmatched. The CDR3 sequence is CASRGTASPFNYGYTF. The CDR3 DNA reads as TGTGCCAGCAGAGGGACAGCCTCTCCCTTCAACTATGGCTACACCTTC.

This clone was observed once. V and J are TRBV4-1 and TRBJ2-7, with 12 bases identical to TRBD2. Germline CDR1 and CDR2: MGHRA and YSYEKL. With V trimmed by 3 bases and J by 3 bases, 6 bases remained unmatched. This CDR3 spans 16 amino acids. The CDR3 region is CASSHDGLAGSYEQYF. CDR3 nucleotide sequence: TGCGCCAGCAGCCACGACGGACTAGCGGGAAGCTACGAGCAGTACTTC.

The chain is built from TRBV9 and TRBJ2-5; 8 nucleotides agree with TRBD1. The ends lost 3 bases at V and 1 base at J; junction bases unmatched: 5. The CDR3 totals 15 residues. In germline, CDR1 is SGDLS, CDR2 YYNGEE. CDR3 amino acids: CASSGYTGGQETQYF. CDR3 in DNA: TGTGCCAGCAGCGGGTACACAGGGGGCCAAGAGACCCAGTACTTC.

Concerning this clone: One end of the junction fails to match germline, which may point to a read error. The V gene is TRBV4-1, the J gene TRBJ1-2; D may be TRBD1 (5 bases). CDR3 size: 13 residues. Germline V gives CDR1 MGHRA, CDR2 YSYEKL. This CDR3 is CASIQAGNQGYTF. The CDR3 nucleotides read TGCGCCAGCATCCAAGCAGGGAACCAGGGCTACACCTTC.

The CDR3 is CASSGFDQGTKNIQYF. The CDR3 region has the DNA TGTGCCAGCAGTGGTTTTGATCAGGGCACCAAAAACATTCAGTACTTC. The chain is built from TRBV28 and TRBJ2-4; possible D gene TRBD1, 5 bases. V was trimmed by 5 bases and J by 2 bases, leaving 16 bases between them. Germline V gene data show CDR1 as MDHEN and CDR2 as SYDVKM. CDR3 size: 16 residues.

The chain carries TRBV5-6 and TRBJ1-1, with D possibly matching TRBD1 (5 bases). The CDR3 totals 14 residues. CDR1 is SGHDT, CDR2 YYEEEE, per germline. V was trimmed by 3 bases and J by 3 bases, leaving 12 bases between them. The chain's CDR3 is CASSWGPGDTEAFF. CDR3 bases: TGTGCCAGCAGCTGGGGCCCGGGAGACACTGAAGCTTTCTTT.

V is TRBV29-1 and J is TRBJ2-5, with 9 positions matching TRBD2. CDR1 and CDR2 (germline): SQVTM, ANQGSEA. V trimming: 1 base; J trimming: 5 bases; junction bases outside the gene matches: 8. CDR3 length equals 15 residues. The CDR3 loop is CSVEAAGTSWETQYF. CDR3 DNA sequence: TGCAGCGTTGAAGCAGCCGGGACTAGCTGGGAGACCCAGTACTTC.

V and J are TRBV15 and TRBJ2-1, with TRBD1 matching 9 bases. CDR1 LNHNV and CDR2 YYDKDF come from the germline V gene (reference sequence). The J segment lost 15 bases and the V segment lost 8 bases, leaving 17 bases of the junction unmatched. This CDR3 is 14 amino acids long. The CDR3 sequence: CATAARGDREYRFF. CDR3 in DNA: TGTGCCACCGCGGCACGTGGGGACAGGGAATATCGGTTCTTC.

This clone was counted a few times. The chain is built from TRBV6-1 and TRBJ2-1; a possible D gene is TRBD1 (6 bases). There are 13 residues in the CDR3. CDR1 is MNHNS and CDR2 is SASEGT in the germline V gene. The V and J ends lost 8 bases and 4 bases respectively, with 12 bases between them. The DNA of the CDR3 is TGTGCCAGCGGCTTGGGGGCGTACAATGAGCAGTTCTTC. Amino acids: CASGLGAYNEQFF.

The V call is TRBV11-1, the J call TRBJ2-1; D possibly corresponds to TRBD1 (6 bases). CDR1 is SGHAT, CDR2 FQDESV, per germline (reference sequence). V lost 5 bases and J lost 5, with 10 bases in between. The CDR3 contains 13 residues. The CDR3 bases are TGTGCCAGCAGCCCCGGGACAAACAATGAGCAGTTCTTC. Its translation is CASSPGTNNEQFF.

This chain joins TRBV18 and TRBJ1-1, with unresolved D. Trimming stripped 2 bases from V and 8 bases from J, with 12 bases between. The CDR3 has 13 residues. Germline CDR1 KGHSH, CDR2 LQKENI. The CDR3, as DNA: TGTGCCAGCTCACCAATTAGTAAACTGGAAGCTTTCTTT. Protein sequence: CASSPISKLEAFF. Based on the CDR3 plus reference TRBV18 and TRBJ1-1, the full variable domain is NAGVMQNPRHLVRRRGQEARLRCSPMKGHSHVYWYRQLPEEGLKFMVYLQKENIIDESGMPKERFSAEFPKEGPSILRIQQVVRGDSAAYFCASSPISKLEAFFGQGTRLTVV.

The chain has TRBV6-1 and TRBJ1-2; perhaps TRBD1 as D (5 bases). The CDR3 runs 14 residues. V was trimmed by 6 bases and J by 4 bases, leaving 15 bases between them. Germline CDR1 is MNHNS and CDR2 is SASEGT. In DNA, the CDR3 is TGTGCCAGCAGGGAAACCGGACAAGCCTATGGCTACACCTTC. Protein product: CASRETGQAYGYTF.